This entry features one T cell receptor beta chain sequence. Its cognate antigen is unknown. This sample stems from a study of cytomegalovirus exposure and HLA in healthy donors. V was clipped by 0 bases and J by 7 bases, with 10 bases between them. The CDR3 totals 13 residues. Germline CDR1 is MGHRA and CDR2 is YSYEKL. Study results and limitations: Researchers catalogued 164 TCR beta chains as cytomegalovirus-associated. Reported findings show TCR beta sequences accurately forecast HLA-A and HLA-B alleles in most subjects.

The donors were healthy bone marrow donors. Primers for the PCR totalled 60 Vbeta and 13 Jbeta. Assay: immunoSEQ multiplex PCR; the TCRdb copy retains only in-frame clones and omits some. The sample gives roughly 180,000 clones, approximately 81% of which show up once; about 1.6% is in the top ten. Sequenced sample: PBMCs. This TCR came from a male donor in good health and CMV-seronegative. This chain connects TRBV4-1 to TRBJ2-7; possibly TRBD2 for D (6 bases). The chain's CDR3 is CASSQERAGEQYF. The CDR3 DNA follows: TGCGCCAGCAGCCAAGAGAGGGCGGGGGAGCAGTACTTC.